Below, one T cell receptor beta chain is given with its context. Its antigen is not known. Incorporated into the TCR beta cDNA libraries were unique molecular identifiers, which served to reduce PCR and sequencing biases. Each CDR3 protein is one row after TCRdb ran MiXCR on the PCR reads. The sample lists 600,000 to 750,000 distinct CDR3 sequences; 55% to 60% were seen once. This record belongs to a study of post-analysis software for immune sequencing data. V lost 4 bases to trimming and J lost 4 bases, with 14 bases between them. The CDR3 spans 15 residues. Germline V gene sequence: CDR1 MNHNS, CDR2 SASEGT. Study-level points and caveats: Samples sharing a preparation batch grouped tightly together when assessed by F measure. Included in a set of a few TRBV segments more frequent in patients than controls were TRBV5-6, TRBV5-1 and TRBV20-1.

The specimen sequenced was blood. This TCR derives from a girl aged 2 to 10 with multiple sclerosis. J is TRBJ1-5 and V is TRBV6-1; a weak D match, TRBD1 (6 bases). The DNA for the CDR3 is TGTGCCAGCAGTGTATCCGGGGGCGGTAATCAGCCCCAGCATTTT. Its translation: CASSVSGGGNQPQHF.